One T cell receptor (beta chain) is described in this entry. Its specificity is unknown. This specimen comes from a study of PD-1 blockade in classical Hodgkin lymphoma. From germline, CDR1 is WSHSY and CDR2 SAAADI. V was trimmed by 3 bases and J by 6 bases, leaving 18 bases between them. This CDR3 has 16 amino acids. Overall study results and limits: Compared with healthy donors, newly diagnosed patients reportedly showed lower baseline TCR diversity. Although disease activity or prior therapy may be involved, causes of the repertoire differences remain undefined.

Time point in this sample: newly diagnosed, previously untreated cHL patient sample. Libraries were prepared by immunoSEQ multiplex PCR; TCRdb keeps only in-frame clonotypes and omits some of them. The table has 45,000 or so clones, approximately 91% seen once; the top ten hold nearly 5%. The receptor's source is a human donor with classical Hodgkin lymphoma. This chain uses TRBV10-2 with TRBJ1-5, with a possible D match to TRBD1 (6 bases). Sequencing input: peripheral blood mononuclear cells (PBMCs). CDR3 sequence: CASSDSPGTLSQPQHF. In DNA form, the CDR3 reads TGCGCCAGCAGTGATTCTCCCGGGACATTAAGTCAGCCCCAGCATTTT.